The rows below give T cell receptor beta chains drawn from one sample of a study of blood T cell repertoires in COVID-19. Profiled with immunoSEQ multiplex PCR; TCRdb holds only in-frame clones, not every one. Of 220,000 or so clones listed, approximately 83% are singletons. Sequencing used peripheral blood. The source of these receptors is a woman under 40 who had recovered from COVID-19. Both conserved end residues are part of each CDR3. D genes are given only for firm matches. Rows may omit the clone size; those that give it use once, few, many or a size class.

abundance	v_gene	d_gene	j_gene	CDR3nt	CDR3aa
NA	TRBV7-6	NA	TRBJ1-5	TGTGCCGGAGGGAGGGGAGGTAATCAGCCCCAGCATTTT	CAGGRGGNQPQHF
NA	TRBV19	TRBD2	TRBJ2-1	TGTGCCAGTAGTATAGTAGTCGGCAGACTAGCGGGAGACAGTGAGCAGTTCTTC	CASSIVVGRLAGDSEQFF
NA	TRBV5-3	NA	TRBJ1-1	TGTGCCAGAAGCTCGAGTGGAAGACATGATGAAGCTTTCTTT	CARSSSGRHDEAFF
NA	TRBV5-5	NA	TRBJ2-7	TGTGCCAGCAGCTTGGCATCTGACACGGAAAGAGTATACGAGCAGTACTTC	CASSLASDTERVYEQYF
NA	TRBV5-1	NA	TRBJ2-7	TGCGCCAGCAGCTTGGCTATAGGGACTTCCTACGAGCAGTACTTC	CASSLAIGTSYEQYF
few	TRBV30	NA	TRBJ2-5	TGTGCCTGGAGTGTAGCCAGGGTTTACCAAGAGACCCAGTACTTC	CAWSVARVYQETQYF
NA	TRBV11-2	NA	TRBJ2-1	TGTGCCAGCACCCTAACGGGGGGCGATGAGCAGTTCTTC	CASTLTGGDEQFF
NA	TRBV6-5	NA	TRBJ2-1	TGTGCCAGCAGTTACTCGGAGGGGGCATCCTACAATGAGCAGTTCTTC	CASSYSEGASYNEQFF
NA	TRBV2	NA	TRBJ2-7	TGTGCCAGCAGTGAAGGAATGGGACACACCTACGAGCAGTACTTC	CASSEGMGHTYEQYF
NA	TRBV24-1	NA	TRBJ2-1	TGTGCCACCAGTACGAGACTAGAATACAATGAGCAGTTCTTC	CATSTRLEYNEQFF
NA	TRBV28	TRBD1	TRBJ2-7	TGTGCCAGCAGTTCGATTCGGGACAGGGGGCCGAGGCTGGGATCCTACGAGCAGTACTTC	CASSSIRDRGPRLGSYEQYF
NA	TRBV7-2	NA	TRBJ2-7	TGTGCCAGCAGCCCCCAGACAGATTACTACGAGCAGTACTTC	CASSPQTDYYEQYF
few	TRBV7-9	NA	TRBJ1-2	TGTGCCAGCAGCTTCGGCTCAGGGATTGACTATGGCTACACCTTC	CASSFGSGIDYGYTF
NA	TRBV9	TRBD1	TRBJ2-1	TGTGCCAGCAGCGTAGTAGGGGCAGGGGGCTACAATGAGCAGTTCTTC	CASSVVGAGGYNEQFF
NA	TRBV7-3	NA	TRBJ1-2	TGTGCCAGCAGCCCGTATGGGGGGTCGAACTATGGCTACACCTTC	CASSPYGGSNYGYTF
NA	TRBV28	TRBD1	TRBJ1-1	TGTGCCAGCAGTTTAACAGGGGGCTGGAACACTGAAGCTTTCTTT	CASSLTGGWNTEAFF
NA	TRBV25-1	NA	TRBJ1-1	TGTGCCAGTCAGGTGAACACTGAAGCTTTCTTT	CASQVNTEAFF
NA	TRBV6-1	TRBD1	TRBJ1-5	TGTGCCAGCAGTGTACCCGGGACAGGTTATTATAGCAATCAGCCCCAGCATTTT	CASSVPGTGYYSNQPQHF
NA	TRBV30	NA	TRBJ1-5	TGTGCCTGGAGTGAGGGAGGCCAGCCGGATCAGCCCCAGCATTTT	CAWSEGGQPDQPQHF
NA	TRBV30	TRBD1	TRBJ1-1	TGTGCCTGGAGTGCCCGGACAGGGGAAGCTTTCTTT	CAWSARTGEAFF
once	TRBV11-3	NA	TRBJ2-4	TGTGCCAGCAGCCTTCCCGGGGTAGCCAAAAACATTCAGTACTTC	CASSLPGVAKNIQYF
NA	TRBV24-1	NA	TRBJ1-5	TGTGCCACCGGCCCGGGGGGAAGTAGCAATCAGCCCCAGCATTTT	CATGPGGSSNQPQHF
NA	TRBV28	TRBD1	TRBJ1-1	TGTGCCAGCAGGTTACCCGGGACAGGGACTTTCTTT	CASRLPGTGTFF
NA	TRBV2	NA	TRBJ1-5	TGTGCCAGCACCACACAGGGTTCAGATCAGCCCCAGCATTTT	CASTTQGSDQPQHF
NA	TRBV9	TRBD2	TRBJ2-3	TGTGCCAGCAGCGTAGCTAGCGGGAGTGTCGATACGCAGTATTTT	CASSVASGSVDTQYF
NA	TRBV9	NA	TRBJ1-1	TGTGCCAGCAGCGGAGTACAGGCCGCTGAAGCTTTCTTT	CASSGVQAAEAFF
few	TRBV11-1	NA	TRBJ2-1	TGTGCCAGCAGCTTAGTAGCCGGGAGAGGGGAGCAGTTCTTC	CASSLVAGRGEQFF
few	TRBV7-9	TRBD2	TRBJ2-7	TGTGCCAGCAGCTTGGGGGCAACTAGCGGGAGGCCCGAGCAGTACTTC	CASSLGATSGRPEQYF
NA	TRBV19	NA	TRBJ2-3	TGTGCCAGTAGTATAGTGGGCGCACGCTCGGGCACAGATACGCAGTATTTT	CASSIVGARSGTDTQYF
NA	TRBV23-1	NA	TRBJ1-1	TGCGCCAGCAGTCAATCAAGAGGGGGAGCTTTCTTT	CASSQSRGGAFF
NA	TRBV7-3	TRBD2	TRBJ2-1	TGTGCCAGCAGCTTACTGGGCTCGGGAGGGCCTTTTGGTGAGCAGTTCTTC	CASSLLGSGGPFGEQFF
NA	TRBV5-6	NA	TRBJ2-5	TGTGCCAGCAGCTTCAATCAAGAGACCCAGTACTTC	CASSFNQETQYF
NA	TRBV12-2	NA	TRBJ2-7	TGTGCAAGTCGCTCGGACCGACTAACCTACGAGCAGTACTTC	CASRSDRLTYEQYF
NA	TRBV6-5	NA	TRBJ1-1	TGTGCCAGCAAAAAGAAAGGCGGCACTGAAGCTTTCTTT	CASKKKGGTEAFF
NA	TRBV11-2	NA	TRBJ2-1	TGTGCCAGCAGCCCGAAAATTGCTGGCAGCGGGCCGTACAATGAGCAGTTCTTC	CASSPKIAGSGPYNEQFF
NA	TRBV6-6	TRBD1	TRBJ1-6	TGTGCCAGCAGTTACGTAGGGGGCTCGGAGTCACCCCTCCACTTT	CASSYVGGSESPLHF
once	TRBV9	NA	TRBJ2-3	TGTGCCAGCAGCGTCCGAGATACGCAGTATTTT	CASSVRDTQYF
NA	TRBV5-4	NA	TRBJ2-3	TGTGCCAGCAGCCCGAGGACACGAAGCACAGATACGCAGTATTTT	CASSPRTRSTDTQYF
NA	TRBV2	NA	TRBJ1-2	TGTGCCAGCAGTGAGGTTGGGGCAAACTATGGCTACACCTTC	CASSEVGANYGYTF
NA	TRBV7-3	NA	TRBJ1-4	TGTGCCAGCAGCGTAGCAGAGAATGAAAAACTGTTTTTT	CASSVAENEKLFF
NA	TRBV6-5	NA	TRBJ1-3	TGTGCCAGCAGTTACTCACAGGTTACTGGAAACACCATATATTTT	CASSYSQVTGNTIYF
NA	TRBV5-4	TRBD2	TRBJ2-3	TGTGCCAGCTCTCGGAGGCTAGCGGGAGAAGATACGCAGTATTTT	CASSRRLAGEDTQYF
many	TRBV28	TRBD1	TRBJ2-7	TGTGCCAGCAGTTCCGGGACAGGGGGCCTCTACGAGCAGTACTTC	CASSSGTGGLYEQYF
NA	TRBV7-9	NA	TRBJ2-2	TGTGCCAGCAGCCGAGGGTTCGGACTCCTAACGAACACCGGGGAGCTGTTTTTT	CASSRGFGLLTNTGELFF
NA	TRBV4-1	TRBD1	TRBJ1-3	TGCGCCAGCGGGGAAACAGGGGGCGCTTCTGGAAACACCATATATTTT	CASGETGGASGNTIYF
NA	TRBV7-9	TRBD2	TRBJ2-4	TGTGCCAGCAGCTTCCCTCGGGGGGGTGACGCCAAAAACATTCAGTACTTC	CASSFPRGGDAKNIQYF
NA	TRBV10-1	TRBD2	TRBJ2-7	TGCGCCAGCAGTGATGGGACTAGCGGGGGATCCTCCTACGAGCAGTACTTC	CASSDGTSGGSSYEQYF
few	TRBV14	NA	TRBJ2-7	TGTGCCAGCAAACCGAGGGACTCCTACGAGCAGTACTTC	CASKPRDSYEQYF
NA	TRBV18	TRBD1	TRBJ1-5	TGTGCCAGCTCACCGGGACAGGGACGGGATCAGCCCCAGCATTTT	CASSPGQGRDQPQHF
NA	TRBV18	NA	TRBJ1-2	TGTGCCAGCTCACCAACCGAGGGAATAGGCTACACCTTC	CASSPTEGIGYTF
NA	TRBV6-5	TRBD2	TRBJ2-5	TGTGCCAGCATCGGACTAGCGGGAGGAGAGACCCAGTACTTC	CASIGLAGGETQYF